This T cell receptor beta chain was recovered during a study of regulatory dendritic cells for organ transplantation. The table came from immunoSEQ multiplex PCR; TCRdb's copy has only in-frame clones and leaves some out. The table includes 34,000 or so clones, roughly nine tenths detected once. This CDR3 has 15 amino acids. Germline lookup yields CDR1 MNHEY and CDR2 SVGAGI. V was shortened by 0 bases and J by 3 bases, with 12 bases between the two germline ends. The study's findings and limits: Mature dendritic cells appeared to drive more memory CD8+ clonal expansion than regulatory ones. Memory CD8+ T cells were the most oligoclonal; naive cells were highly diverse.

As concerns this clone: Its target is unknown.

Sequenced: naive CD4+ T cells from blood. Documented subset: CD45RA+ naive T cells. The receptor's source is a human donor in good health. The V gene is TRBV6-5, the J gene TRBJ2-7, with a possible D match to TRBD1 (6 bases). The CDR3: CASSYSRTAFYEQYF. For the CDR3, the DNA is TGTGCCAGCAGTTACTCGAGGACAGCCTTCTACGAGCAGTACTTC.